The 15 T cell receptor beta chains below come from one sample, sequenced in a study of identical twins. TCRdb independently ran MiXCR on the 5' RACE reads; one entry per CDR3 protein. The table has about 700,000 distinct CDR3 sequences, 8.6% seen once. These data were also reused for a study on yellow fever vaccine responses in identical twins.

Sequenced input: PBMCs. These receptors were collected from a young woman in good health.

There are many counts of this clonotype. This chain links TRBV12-3 or TRBV12-4 with TRBJ2-1, with D possibly being TRBD2 (6 bases). This CDR3 spans 14 amino acids. V gave up 8 bases and J gave up 2 bases, with 13 bases separating them. The CDR3 bases are TGTGCCAGCGGTCAGCGGGCGGCCTACAATGAGCAGTTCTTC. As protein: CASGQRAAYNEQFF.

This clonotype has a count of ten or more. The rearrangement uses TRBV6-1 and TRBJ1-1, with a tentative D call TRBD1 (5 bases). There are 16 residues in the CDR3. CDR1 and CDR2 (germline): MNHNS, SASEGT. Between the trimmed V and J ends, which lost 5 bases and 0 bases, there was a span of 16 bases. The CDR3, as DNA: TGTGCCAGCAGTCCCCCTAGCGGGACCATGAACACTGAAGCTTTCTTT. Amino acids: CASSPPSGTMNTEAFF.

This clonotype was recorded many times. A read error may produce the germline difference seen at one junction end. The chain joins TRBV5-1 to TRBJ2-1, with a weak D call TRBD1 (6 bases). This CDR3 region has 14 residues. Germline CDR1 is SGHRS and CDR2 is YFSETQ. CDR3 nucleotides: TGCGCCAGCAGTTTGGGACAAACCTACAATGAGCAGTTCTTC. It yields the protein CASSLGQTYNEQFF.

This clonotype was counted many times. The V and J genes are TRBV4-3 and TRBJ2-2, with 11 bases fitting TRBD1. The junction had 11 bases not matched to a gene; V was cut back by 0 bases and J by 5 bases. From germline, CDR1 is LGHNA and CDR2 YSLEER. The CDR3 is 19 residues long. Here the CDR3 reads CASSQERRSDRGQTGELFF. CDR3 bases: TGCGCCAGCAGCCAAGAACGCCGCTCGGACAGGGGGCAGACCGGGGAGCTGTTTTTT.

In its sample, this clonotype was seen a few times. J is TRBJ1-5 and V is TRBV5-5, with a weak D call TRBD1 (5 bases). This CDR3 region has 13 residues. Germline V gives CDR1 SGHKS, CDR2 YYEKEE (reference sequence). V was trimmed by 3 bases and J by 11 bases, leaving 15 bases between them. The CDR3 is CASSYRAGDSQHF. In DNA, the CDR3 is TGTGCCAGCAGCTACAGAGCGGGGGACTCCCAGCATTTT. Filled out from reference TRBV5-5 and TRBJ1-5, the complete variable domain reads DAGVTQSPTHLIKTRGQQVTLRCSPISGHKSVSWYQQVLGQGPQFIFQYYEKEERGRGNFPDRFSARQFPNYSSELNVNALLLGDSALYLCASSYRAGDSQHFGDGTRLSIL.

The chain carries TRBV20-1 and TRBJ2-3; 13 nucleotides line up with TRBD2. J lost 6 bases, V lost 8 bases, and 14 bases had no gene match. The CDR3 contains 16 residues. Germline V gene sequence: CDR1 DFQATT, CDR2 SNEGSKA (reference sequence). The CDR3 sequence: CSSGLAGARLGDTQYF. The CDR3 bases are TGCAGTTCCGGACTAGCGGGGGCCCGACTGGGGGATACGCAGTATTTT.

The chain recombines TRBV7-2 with TRBJ2-2; 13 bases fit TRBD2. Germline V gene lookup returns CDR1 SGHTA and CDR2 FQGNSA. Losses at the gene ends were 1 base for V and 16 bases for J; bases not matched to a gene: 9. The CDR3 is made up of 15 amino acids. CDR3 protein: CASSLDLLAGGNQFF. CDR3 coding DNA: TGTGCCAGCAGCTTAGACCTACTAGCGGGAGGGAACCAGTTTTTT.

This clonotype was detected many times. The chain joins TRBV20-1 to TRBJ1-5; D is uncertain. CDR3 length: 15 residues. The V end lost 1 base, the J end lost 7 bases, and 17 bases lay between the germline ends. CDR1 is DFQATT, CDR2 SNEGSKA, per germline (reference sequence). The CDR3 is CSARAMAGAWQPQHF. The CDR3 DNA sequence: TGCAGTGCTAGAGCAATGGCCGGTGCTTGGCAGCCCCAGCATTTT.

The chain joins TRBV20-1 to TRBJ2-3; 13 positions match TRBD2. This CDR3 comprises 14 residues. Trimming removed 6 bases from V and 6 bases from J; junction bases left unmatched: 6. Looked up from germline, CDR1 is DFQATT and CDR2 is SNEGSKA (reference sequence). DNA of the CDR3: TGCAGTGCGCAACTAGCGGGGGGGGTCGATACGCAGTATTTT. The encoded protein is CSAQLAGGVDTQYF.

At least ten counts were recorded for this clonotype. The chain couples TRBV3-1 to TRBJ2-7; 7 bases fit TRBD1. Germline CDR1 is LGHDT and CDR2 is YNNKEL (reference sequence). CDR3 length: 16 amino acids. V lost 8 bases to trimming and J lost 2 bases; unmatched junction nucleotides: 15. CDR3 coding DNA: TGTGCCAGCCAAGATACCGGGACAGCTTTAACCTACGAGCAGTACTTC. Translation gives CASQDTGTALTYEQYF.

This chain uses TRBV18 with TRBJ2-7; no reliable D call. Trimming cost V 0 bases and J 0 bases, with 6 bases left between them. The length of the CDR3 is 14 residues. Germline V gene data show CDR1 as KGHSH and CDR2 as LQKENI. CDR3 nucleotide sequence: TGTGCCAGCTCACCACCAGCCTTCTCCTACGAGCAGTACTTC. Its protein product is CASSPPAFSYEQYF.

The chain is built from TRBV6-1 and TRBJ2-2; D is unresolved. Per germline, CDR1 MNHNS and CDR2 SASEGT. The V end was cut by 4 bases, the J end by 2 bases, with 11 bases between. This CDR3 region has 15 residues. In DNA, the CDR3 is TGTGCCAGCAGTGCCGGGCCTATTAACACCGGGGAGCTGTTTTTT. This encodes CASSAGPINTGELFF.

The V and J genes are TRBV6-1 and TRBJ2-1, with 8 bases matching TRBD1. CDR1 and CDR2 (germline): MNHNS, SASEGT. The CDR3 totals 16 residues. The V gene end was trimmed by 6 bases and the J gene end by 8 bases; junction bases not matched to a gene: 15. The CDR3 reads CASRSPGGPIDDEQFF. Here the CDR3 DNA reads TGTGCCAGCAGGTCCCCAGGGGGCCCTATTGACGATGAGCAGTTCTTC.

The chain has TRBV20-1 and TRBJ2-7; D tentatively fits TRBD1 or TRBD2 (5 bases each). The germline V and J ends were trimmed by 3 bases and 0 bases, with 15 bases remaining between them. The CDR3 totals 15 residues. CDR1 is DFQATT, CDR2 SNEGSKA, per germline (reference sequence). The CDR3 region is CSARGLARSSYEQYF. The CDR3 nucleotides read TGCAGTGCTAGGGGGCTAGCTAGGAGCTCCTACGAGCAGTACTTC.

This clonotype was counted only a few times. The chain is built from TRBV7-2 and TRBJ2-7, with TRBD2 matching over 8 bases. The CDR3 totals 16 residues. The J segment lost 2 bases and the V segment lost 7 bases, leaving 13 bases of the junction unmatched. Germline CDR1 and CDR2: SGHTA and FQGNSA. The CDR3 nucleotides are TGTGCCAGCACCACCCTATCGGGACTAGGGACCTACGAGCAGTACTTC. Translation gives CASTTLSGLGTYEQYF.